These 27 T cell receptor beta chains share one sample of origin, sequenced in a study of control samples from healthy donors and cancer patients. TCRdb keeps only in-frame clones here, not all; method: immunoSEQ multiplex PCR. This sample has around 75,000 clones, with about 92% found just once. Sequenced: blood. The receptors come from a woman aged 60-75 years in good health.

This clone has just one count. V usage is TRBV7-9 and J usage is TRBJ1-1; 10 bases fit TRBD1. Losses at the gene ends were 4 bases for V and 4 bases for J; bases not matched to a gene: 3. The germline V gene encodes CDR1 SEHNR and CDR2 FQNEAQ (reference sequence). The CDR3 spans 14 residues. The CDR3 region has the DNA TGTGCCAGCAGCTCTAGGACAGGGGGCACTGAAGCTTTCTTT. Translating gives CASSSRTGGTEAFF. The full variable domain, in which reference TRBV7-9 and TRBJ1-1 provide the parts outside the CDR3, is DTGVSQNPRHKITKRGQNVTFRCDPISEHNRLYWYRQTLGQGPEFLTYFQNEAQLEKSRLLSDRFSAERPKGSFSTLEIQRTEQGDSAMYLCASSSRTGGTEAFFGQGTRLTVV.

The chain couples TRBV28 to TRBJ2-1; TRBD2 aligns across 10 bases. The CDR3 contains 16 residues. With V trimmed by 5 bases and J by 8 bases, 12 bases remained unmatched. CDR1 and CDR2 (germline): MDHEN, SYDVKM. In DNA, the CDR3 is TGTGCCAGCAGTACGTCTAGCGGGAGCGCCTCCGATGAGCAGTTCTTC. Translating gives CASSTSSGSASDEQFF.

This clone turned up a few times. The CDR3 region is CASSLAGPRITEAFF. CDR3 nucleotide sequence: TGTGCCAGCAGCTTGGCAGGCCCCCGGATAACTGAAGCTTTCTTT. The chain uses TRBV5-4 and TRBJ1-1; D ambiguous. Germline V gives CDR1 SGHNT, CDR2 YYREEE (reference sequence). The CDR3 is 15 amino acids. Trimming pared 0 bases from V and 5 bases from J, leaving 14 bases between.

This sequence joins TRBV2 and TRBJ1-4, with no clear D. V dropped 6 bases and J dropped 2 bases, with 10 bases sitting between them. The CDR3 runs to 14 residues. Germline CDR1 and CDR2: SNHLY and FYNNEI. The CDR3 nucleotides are TGTGCCAGCAGAAAAGACACGACTAATGAAAAACTGTTTTTT. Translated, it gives CASRKDTTNEKLFF.

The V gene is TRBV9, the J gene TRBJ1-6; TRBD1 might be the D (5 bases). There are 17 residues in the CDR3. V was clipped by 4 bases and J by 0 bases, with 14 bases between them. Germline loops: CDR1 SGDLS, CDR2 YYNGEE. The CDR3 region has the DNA TGTGCCAGCAGCCCGCAGGGAGTCAGCTCCTATAATTCACCCCTCCACTTT. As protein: CASSPQGVSSYNSPLHF.

The CDR3 DNA follows: TGTGCCAGCAGCTTGCGCAGGGGGCAAGGTACGCAGTATTTT. It translates to CASSLRRGQGTQYF. The chain links TRBV5-5 to TRBJ2-3, with 8 bases fitting TRBD1. The V and J ends lost 1 base and 8 bases, in that order; junction bases with no gene match: 6. The CDR3 consists of 14 residues. Germline-derived CDR1 and CDR2 are SGHKS and YYEKEE (reference sequence).

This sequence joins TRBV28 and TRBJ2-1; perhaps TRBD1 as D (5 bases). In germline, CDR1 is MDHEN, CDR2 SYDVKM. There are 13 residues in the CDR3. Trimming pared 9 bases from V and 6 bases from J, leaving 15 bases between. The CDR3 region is CASLQADINEQFF. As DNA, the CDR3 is TGTGCCAGTCTCCAGGCGGACATCAATGAGCAGTTCTTC. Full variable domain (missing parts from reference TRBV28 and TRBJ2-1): DVKVTQSSRYLVKRTGEKVFLECVQDMDHENMFWYRQDPGLGLRLIYFSYDVKMKEKGDIPEGYSVSREKKERFSLILESASTNQTSMYLCASLQADINEQFFGPGTRLTVL.

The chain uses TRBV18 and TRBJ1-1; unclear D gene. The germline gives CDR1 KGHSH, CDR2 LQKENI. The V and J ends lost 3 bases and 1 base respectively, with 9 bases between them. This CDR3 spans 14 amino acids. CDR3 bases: TGTGCCAGCTCACCGGACCGGGAGAACACTGAAGCTTTCTTT. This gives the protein CASSPDRENTEAFF.

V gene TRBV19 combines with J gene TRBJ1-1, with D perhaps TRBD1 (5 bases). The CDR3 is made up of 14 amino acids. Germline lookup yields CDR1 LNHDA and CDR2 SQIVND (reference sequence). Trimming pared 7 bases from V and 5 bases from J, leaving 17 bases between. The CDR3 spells CASTATGFETEAFF. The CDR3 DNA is TGTGCCAGTACCGCCACAGGTTTTGAAACTGAAGCTTTCTTT.

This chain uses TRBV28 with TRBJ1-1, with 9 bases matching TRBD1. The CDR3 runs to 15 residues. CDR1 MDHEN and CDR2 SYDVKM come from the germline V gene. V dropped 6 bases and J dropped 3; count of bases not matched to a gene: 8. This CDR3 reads CASRPTTGGDTEAFF. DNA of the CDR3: TGTGCCAGCAGGCCCACGACAGGGGGGGACACTGAAGCTTTCTTT. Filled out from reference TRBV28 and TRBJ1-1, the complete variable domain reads DVKVTQSSRYLVKRTGEKVFLECVQDMDHENMFWYRQDPGLGLRLIYFSYDVKMKEKGDIPEGYSVSREKKERFSLILESASTNQTSMYLCASRPTTGGDTEAFFGQGTRLTVV.

The CDR3 DNA follows: TGTGCCAGCAGTTACGGGCAGAACACTGAAGCTTTCTTT. It is translated as CASSYGQNTEAFF. The rearrangement joins TRBV6-5 to TRBJ1-1; D uncertain. From germline, CDR1 is MNHEY and CDR2 SVGAGI. V lost 2 bases and J lost 1, with 5 bases in between. This CDR3 spans 13 amino acids.

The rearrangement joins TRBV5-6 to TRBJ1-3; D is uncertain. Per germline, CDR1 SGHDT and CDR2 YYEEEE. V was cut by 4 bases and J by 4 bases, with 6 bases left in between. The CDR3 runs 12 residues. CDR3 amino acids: CASSRRGNTIYF. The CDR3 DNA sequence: TGTGCCAGCAGCCGCAGGGGAAACACCATATATTTT.

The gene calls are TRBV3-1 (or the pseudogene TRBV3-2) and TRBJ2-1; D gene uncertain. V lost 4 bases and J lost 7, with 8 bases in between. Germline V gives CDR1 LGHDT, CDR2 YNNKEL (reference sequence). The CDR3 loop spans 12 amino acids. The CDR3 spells CASSRLRNEQFF. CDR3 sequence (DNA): TGTGCCAGCAGCCGGCTGAGGAATGAGCAGTTCTTC.

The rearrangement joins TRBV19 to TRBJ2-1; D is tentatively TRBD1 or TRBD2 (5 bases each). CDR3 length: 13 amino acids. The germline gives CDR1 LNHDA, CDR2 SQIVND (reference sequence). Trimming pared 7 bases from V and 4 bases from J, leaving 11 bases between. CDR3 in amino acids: CASKGTGYNEQFF. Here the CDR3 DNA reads TGTGCCAGTAAAGGGACGGGATACAATGAGCAGTTCTTC. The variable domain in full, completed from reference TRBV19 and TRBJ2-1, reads DGGITQSPKYLFRKEGQNVTLSCEQNLNHDAMYWYRQDPGQGLRLIYYSQIVNDFQKGDIAEGYSVSREKKESFPLTVTSAQKNPTAFYLCASKGTGYNEQFFGPGTRLTVL.

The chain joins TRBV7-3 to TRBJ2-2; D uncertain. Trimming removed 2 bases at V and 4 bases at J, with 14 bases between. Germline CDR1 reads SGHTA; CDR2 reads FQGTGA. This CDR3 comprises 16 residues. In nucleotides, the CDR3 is TGTGCCAGCAGCTTAGGGGTCGTTCGGAGCACCGGGGAGCTGTTTTTT. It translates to CASSLGVVRSTGELFF.

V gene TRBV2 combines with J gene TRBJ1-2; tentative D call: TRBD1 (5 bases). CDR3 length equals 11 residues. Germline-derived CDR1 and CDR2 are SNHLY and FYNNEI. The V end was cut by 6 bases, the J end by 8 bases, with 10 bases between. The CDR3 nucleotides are TGTGCCAGCAGGGCAGGGAGAGGCTACACCTTC. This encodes CASRAGRGYTF. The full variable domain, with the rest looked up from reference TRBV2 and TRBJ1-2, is EPEVTQTPSHQVTQMGQEVILRCVPISNHLYFYWYRQILGQKVEFLVSFYNNEISEKSEIFDDQFSVERPDGSNFTLKIRSTKLEDSAMYFCASRAGRGYTFGSGTRLTVV.

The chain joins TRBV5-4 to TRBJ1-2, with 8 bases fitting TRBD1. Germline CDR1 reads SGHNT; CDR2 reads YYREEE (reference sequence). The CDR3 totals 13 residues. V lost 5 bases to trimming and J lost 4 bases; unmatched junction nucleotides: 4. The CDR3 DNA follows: TGTGCCAGCAGGTCTGACAGGGGCTATGGCTACACCTTC. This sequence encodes CASRSDRGYGYTF.

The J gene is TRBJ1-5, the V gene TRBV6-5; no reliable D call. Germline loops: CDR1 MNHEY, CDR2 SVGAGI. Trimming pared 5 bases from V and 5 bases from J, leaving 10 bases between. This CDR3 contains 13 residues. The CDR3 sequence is CASSPDGYQPQHF. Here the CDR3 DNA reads TGTGCCAGCAGTCCGGACGGATATCAGCCCCAGCATTTT.

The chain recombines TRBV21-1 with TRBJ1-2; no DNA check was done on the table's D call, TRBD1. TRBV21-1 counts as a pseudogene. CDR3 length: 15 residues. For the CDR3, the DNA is TGTGCCAGCAGCACATACCGGGACAGGCCCTATGGCTACACCTTC. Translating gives CASSTYRDRPYGYTF.

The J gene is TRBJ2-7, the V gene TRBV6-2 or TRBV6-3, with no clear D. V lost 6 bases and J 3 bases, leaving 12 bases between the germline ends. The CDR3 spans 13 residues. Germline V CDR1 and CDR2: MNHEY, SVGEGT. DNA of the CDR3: TGTGCCAGCAGCCTGACTGGATTCTACGAGCAGTACTTC. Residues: CASSLTGFYEQYF.

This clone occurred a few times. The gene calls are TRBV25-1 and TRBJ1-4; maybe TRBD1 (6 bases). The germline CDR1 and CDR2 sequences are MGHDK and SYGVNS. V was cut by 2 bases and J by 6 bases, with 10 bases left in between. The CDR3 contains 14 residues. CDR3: CASSEMDSYEKLFF. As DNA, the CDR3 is TGTGCCAGCAGTGAAATGGACAGCTATGAAAAACTGTTTTTT.

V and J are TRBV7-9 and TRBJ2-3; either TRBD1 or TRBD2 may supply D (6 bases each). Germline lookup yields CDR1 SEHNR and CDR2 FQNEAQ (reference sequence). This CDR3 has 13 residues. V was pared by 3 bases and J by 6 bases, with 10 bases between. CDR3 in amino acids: CASSFGGGDTQYF. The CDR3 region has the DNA TGTGCCAGCAGCTTTGGAGGGGGGGATACGCAGTATTTT.

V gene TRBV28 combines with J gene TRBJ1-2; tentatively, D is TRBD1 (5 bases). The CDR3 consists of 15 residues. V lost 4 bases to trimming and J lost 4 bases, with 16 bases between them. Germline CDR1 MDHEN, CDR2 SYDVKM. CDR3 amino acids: CASSSPGRRPYGYTF. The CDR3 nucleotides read TGTGCCAGCAGTTCACCGGGACGGAGACCCTATGGCTACACCTTC.

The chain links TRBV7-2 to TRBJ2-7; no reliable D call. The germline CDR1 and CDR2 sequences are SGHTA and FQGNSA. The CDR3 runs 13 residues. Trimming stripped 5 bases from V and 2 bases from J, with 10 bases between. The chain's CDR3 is CASSPSEAYEQYF. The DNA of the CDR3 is TGTGCCAGCAGCCCCTCTGAGGCCTACGAGCAGTACTTC.

The CDR3 region is CASSSRAGTGELFF. The CDR3 DNA is TGTGCCAGCAGCTCACGGGCGGGGACCGGGGAGCTGTTTTTT. V and J are TRBV7-3 and TRBJ2-2; the D gene is possibly TRBD2 (6 bases). Germline V gives CDR1 SGHTA, CDR2 FQGTGA. The V and J ends lost 4 bases and 5 bases respectively, with 11 bases between them. This CDR3 region has 14 residues.

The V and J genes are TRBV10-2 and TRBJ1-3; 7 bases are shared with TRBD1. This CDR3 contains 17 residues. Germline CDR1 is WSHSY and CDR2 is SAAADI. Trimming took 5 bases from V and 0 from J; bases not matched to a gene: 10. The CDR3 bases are TGCGCCAGCAGTCTTATTAGGGACAGCTCCTCTGGAAACACCATATATTTT. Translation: CASSLIRDSSSGNTIYF.

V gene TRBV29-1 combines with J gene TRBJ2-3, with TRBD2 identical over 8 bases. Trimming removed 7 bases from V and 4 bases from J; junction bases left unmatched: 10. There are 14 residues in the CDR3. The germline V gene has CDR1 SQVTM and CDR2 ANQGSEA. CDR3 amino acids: CSASGLAGADTQYF. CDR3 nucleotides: TGCAGCGCCTCGGGGCTAGCGGGTGCAGATACGCAGTATTTT.